A selection of T cell receptor beta chains follows, all from one sample in a study of blood T cell repertoires in COVID-19. Sequenced by immunoSEQ multiplex PCR; TCRdb stores in-frame clones only, minus some. The repertoire holds approximately 200,000 clones, with about 83% as singletons. The sequencing sample was made of peripheral blood. These TCRs come from a man aged 55 to 70 who had recovered from COVID-19. Both conserved end residues are part of each CDR3. D genes are given only for firm matches. Not every row has a clone size; where given, it reads once, few, many or a size class.

clone_size: -
d_call: TRBD2
v_call: TRBV11-2
j_call: TRBJ2-2
cdr3_nt: TGTGCCAGCACCGGGACTAGCGGGAAGAACACCGGGGAGCTGTTTTTT
cdr3_aa: CASTGTSGKNTGELFF

clone_size: -
d_call: TRBD1
v_call: TRBV18
j_call: TRBJ1-6
cdr3_nt: TGTGCCAGCTCACACACAACAGGGGAGGCTGGTTCACCCCTCCACTTT
cdr3_aa: CASSHTTGEAGSPLHF

clone_size: -
d_call: TRBD1
v_call: TRBV27
j_call: TRBJ1-6
cdr3_nt: TGTGCCAGCAGTTTATTAATGACAGGGGATAATTCACCCCTCCACTTT
cdr3_aa: CASSLLMTGDNSPLHF

clone_size: -
d_call: TRBD1
v_call: TRBV5-4
j_call: TRBJ1-1
cdr3_nt: TGTGCCAGCAGCTCTCGGACAGGGGGGGACACTGAAGCTTTCTTT
cdr3_aa: CASSSRTGGDTEAFF

clone_size: once
d_call: -
v_call: TRBV7-2
j_call: TRBJ2-1
cdr3_nt: TGTGCCAGCAGCTTCACCTGGACTACACTATACAATGAGCAGTTCTTC
cdr3_aa: CASSFTWTTLYNEQFF

clone_size: -
d_call: -
v_call: TRBV15
j_call: TRBJ1-6
cdr3_nt: TGTGCCACCAGCAGAGGGAGCTCCTATAATTCACCCCTCCACTTT
cdr3_aa: CATSRGSSYNSPLHF

clone_size: -
d_call: -
v_call: TRBV4-1
j_call: TRBJ1-5
cdr3_nt: TGCGCCAGCAGCCCCGGGTTTGGTTATAGCAATCAGCCCCAGCATTTT
cdr3_aa: CASSPGFGYSNQPQHF

clone_size: few
d_call: TRBD1
v_call: TRBV4-2
j_call: TRBJ2-7
cdr3_nt: TGTGCCAGCAGCCAAGCGAATTTCGGACAGGGATTCTACGAGCAGTACTTC
cdr3_aa: CASSQANFGQGFYEQYF

clone_size: -
d_call: -
v_call: TRBV20-1
j_call: TRBJ2-1
cdr3_nt: TGCAGTGCTGGGACTGCGCAGGAGCAGTTCTTC
cdr3_aa: CSAGTAQEQFF

clone_size: -
d_call: TRBD1
v_call: TRBV19
j_call: TRBJ2-7
cdr3_nt: TGTGCCAGTAGCGCCCCCGTACAGGGGTTGAGCTCCTACGAGCAGTACTTC
cdr3_aa: CASSAPVQGLSSYEQYF

clone_size: -
d_call: TRBD2
v_call: TRBV4-1
j_call: TRBJ2-5
cdr3_nt: TGCGCCAGCAGCCAAGGCGGACTAGCGGGGGAAAAGACCCAGTACTTC
cdr3_aa: CASSQGGLAGEKTQYF

clone_size: -
d_call: TRBD1
v_call: TRBV6-5
j_call: TRBJ1-2
cdr3_nt: TGTGCCAGCAGTAACCGACAGGGGGGCGGCTACACCTTC
cdr3_aa: CASSNRQGGGYTF

clone_size: -
d_call: -
v_call: TRBV5-4
j_call: TRBJ2-3
cdr3_nt: TGTGCCACCCAACTCGCGGGGACAGATACGCAGTATTTT
cdr3_aa: CATQLAGTDTQYF

clone_size: -
d_call: -
v_call: TRBV7-6
j_call: TRBJ1-1
cdr3_nt: TGTGCCAGCAGCCTGCGGAAGAACACTGAAGCTTTCTTT
cdr3_aa: CASSLRKNTEAFF

clone_size: once
d_call: TRBD1
v_call: TRBV6-5
j_call: TRBJ1-3
cdr3_nt: TGTGCCAGCACCCAGGGGGGAGGTGGAAACACCATATATTTT
cdr3_aa: CASTQGGGGNTIYF

clone_size: few
d_call: TRBD2
v_call: TRBV20-1
j_call: TRBJ2-7
cdr3_nt: TGCAGTGCTAGTTCACTAGCGGATACCGAGCAGTACTTC
cdr3_aa: CSASSLADTEQYF

clone_size: -
d_call: -
v_call: TRBV19
j_call: TRBJ1-4
cdr3_nt: TGTGCCAGTAGTATAGGAACTTCGGGTGGAGGAGATGAAAAACTGTTTTTT
cdr3_aa: CASSIGTSGGGDEKLFF

clone_size: -
d_call: TRBD1
v_call: TRBV2
j_call: TRBJ1-1
cdr3_nt: TGTGCCAGCAGTCGGGATACAGGGGGCGTCACTGAAGCTTTCTTT
cdr3_aa: CASSRDTGGVTEAFF